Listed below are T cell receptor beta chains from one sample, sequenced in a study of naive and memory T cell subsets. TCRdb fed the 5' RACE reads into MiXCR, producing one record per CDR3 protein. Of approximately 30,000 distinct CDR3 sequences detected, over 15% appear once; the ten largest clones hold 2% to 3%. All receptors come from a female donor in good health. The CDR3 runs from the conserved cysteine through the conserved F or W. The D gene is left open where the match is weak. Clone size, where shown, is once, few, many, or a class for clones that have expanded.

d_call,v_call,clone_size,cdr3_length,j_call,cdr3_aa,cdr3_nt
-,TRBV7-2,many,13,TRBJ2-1,CASSPTGYNEQFF,TGTGCCAGCAGCCCGACAGGTTACAATGAGCAGTTCTTC
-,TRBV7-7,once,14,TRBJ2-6,CASSSYSGANVLTF,TGTGCCAGCAGCTCGTACTCTGGGGCCAACGTCCTGACTTTC
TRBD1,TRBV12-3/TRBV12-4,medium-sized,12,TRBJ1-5,CASRTGNQPQHF,TGTGCCAGCAGGACAGGGAATCAGCCCCAGCATTTT
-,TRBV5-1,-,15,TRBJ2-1,CASSPQGIAWNEQFF,TGCGCCAGCAGCCCCCAGGGAATTGCGTGGAATGAGCAGTTCTTC
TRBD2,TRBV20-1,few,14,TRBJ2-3,CSARATSGVDTQYF,TGCAGTGCTAGAGCAACTAGCGGGGTAGATACGCAGTATTTT
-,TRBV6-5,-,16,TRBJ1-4,CASSYEGATFREKLFF,TGTGCCAGCAGTTACGAGGGCGCTACCTTTCGGGAAAAACTGTTTTTT
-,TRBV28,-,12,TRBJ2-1,CASEGPSVGQFF,TGTGCCAGCGAGGGCCCATCCGTGGGGCAGTTCTTC
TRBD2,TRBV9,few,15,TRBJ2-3,CASSMTGGPQDTQYF,TGTGCCAGCAGCATGACGGGGGGGCCGCAAGATACGCAGTATTTT
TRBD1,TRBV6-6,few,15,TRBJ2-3,CASSSDRVAMDTQYF,TGTGCCAGCAGCTCCGACAGGGTGGCGATGGATACGCAGTATTTT
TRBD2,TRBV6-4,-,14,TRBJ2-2,CASSVIAGAGELFF,TGTGCCAGCAGTGTAATCGCGGGGGCCGGGGAGCTGTTTTTT
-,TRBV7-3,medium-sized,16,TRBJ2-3,CASSPLGGSTSDTQYF,TGTGCCAGCAGCCCCCTGGGGGGTAGTACATCAGATACGCAGTATTTT
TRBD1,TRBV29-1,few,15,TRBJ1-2,CSASQSGQSNYGDTF,TGCAGCGCATCCCAATCGGGACAGTCTAACTATGGCGACACCTTC
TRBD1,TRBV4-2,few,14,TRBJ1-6,CASSLPGQNSPLHF,TGTGCCAGCAGCCTCCCGGGACAGAATTCACCCCTCCACTTT
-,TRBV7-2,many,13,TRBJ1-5,CASSLHRGQPQHF,TGTGCCAGCAGCCTACATCGGGGTCAGCCCCAGCATTTT
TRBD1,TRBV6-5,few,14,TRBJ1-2,CASSLSTGDYGDTF,TGTGCCAGCAGTTTGTCGACAGGGGACTATGGCGACACCTTC
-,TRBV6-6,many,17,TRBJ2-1,CASIHSARVPANNEQFF,TGTGCCAGCATTCATTCTGCACGAGTCCCCGCCAACAATGAGCAGTTCTTC
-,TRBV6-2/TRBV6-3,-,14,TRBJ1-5,CASSYPGRGQPQHF,TGTGCCAGCAGTTATCCGGGTCGCGGTCAGCCCCAGCATTTT
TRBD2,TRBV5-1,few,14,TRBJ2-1,CASSLGGTRDEQFF,TGCGCCAGCAGCTTGGGAGGGACTAGAGATGAGCAGTTCTTC
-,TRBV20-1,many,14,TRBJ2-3,CSARGVVTPDTQYF,TGCAGTGCTAGAGGGGTAGTGACGCCAGATACGCAGTATTTT
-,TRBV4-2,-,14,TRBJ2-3,CASSQVGPTDTQYF,TGTGCCAGCAGCCAAGTTGGCCCCACAGATACGCAGTATTTT
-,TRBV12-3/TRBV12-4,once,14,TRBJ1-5,CASSLTRGDQPQHF,TGTGCCAGCAGTTTGACCAGGGGTGATCAGCCCCAGCATTTT
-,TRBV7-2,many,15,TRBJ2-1,CASSEPGRPYNEQFF,TGTGCCAGCAGCGAACCGGGACGCCCATACAATGAGCAGTTCTTC
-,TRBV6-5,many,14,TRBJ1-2,CASSYQTSNYGYTF,TGTGCCAGCAGTTACCAGACGTCTAACTATGGCTACACCTTC
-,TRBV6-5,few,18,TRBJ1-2,CASSRFRDIALEGDGYTF,TGTGCCAGCAGCCGTTTCCGGGATATCGCCCTCGAGGGTGATGGCTACACCTTC
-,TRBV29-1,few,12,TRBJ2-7,CSVASRSYEQYF,TGCAGCGTTGCGAGCCGCTCCTACGAGCAGTACTTC
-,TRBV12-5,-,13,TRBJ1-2,CASARGTRYGYTF,TGTGCTAGTGCCCGGGGGACACGGTATGGCTACACCTTC
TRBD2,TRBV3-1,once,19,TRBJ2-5,CASSQDRSRLAGGLKTQYF,TGTGCCAGCAGCCAAGATCGTAGTCGACTAGCGGGGGGGTTGAAGACCCAGTACTTC
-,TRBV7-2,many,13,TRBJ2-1,CASSLASLDEQFF,TGTGCCAGCAGCTTAGCCAGTTTGGATGAGCAGTTCTTC
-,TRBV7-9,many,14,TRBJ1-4,CASSSPGDEEKLFF,TGTGCCAGCAGTTCCCCGGGGGACGAAGAAAAACTGTTTTTT
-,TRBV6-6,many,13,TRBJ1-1,CASSPQGLTEAFF,TGTGCCAGCAGTCCACAAGGCCTGACTGAAGCTTTCTTT
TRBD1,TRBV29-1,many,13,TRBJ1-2,CSVERRGPLGYTF,TGCAGCGTTGAGCGCAGGGGGCCGTTGGGCTACACCTTC
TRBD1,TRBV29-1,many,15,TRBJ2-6,CSVRTGATGANVLTF,TGCAGCGTCCGGACAGGGGCGACTGGGGCCAACGTCCTGACTTTC
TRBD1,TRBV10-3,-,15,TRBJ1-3,CAISRTGGEGNTIYF,TGTGCCATCAGCCGGACAGGGGGCGAAGGAAACACCATATATTTT
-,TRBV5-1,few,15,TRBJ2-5,CASRSSGLERETQYF,TGCGCCAGCCGCTCGAGTGGGTTAGAAAGAGAGACCCAGTACTTC
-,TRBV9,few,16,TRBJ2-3,CASSVMDSTSPNTQYF,TGTGCCAGCAGCGTAATGGATAGTACTAGTCCTAATACGCAGTATTTT
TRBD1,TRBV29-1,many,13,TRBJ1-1,CSVPRDRGREAFF,TGCAGCGTCCCTAGGGACAGGGGGCGTGAAGCTTTCTTT
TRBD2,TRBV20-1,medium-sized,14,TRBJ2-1,CSAQAGGFYNEQFF,TGCAGTGCACAAGCGGGGGGATTCTACAATGAGCAGTTCTTC
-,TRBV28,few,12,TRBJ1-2,CASSLGLDGYTF,TGTGCCAGCAGTTTGGGTCTTGACGGCTACACCTTC
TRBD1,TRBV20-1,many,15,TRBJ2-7,CSAPKPGQASYEQYF,TGCAGTGCCCCAAAACCGGGACAGGCCTCCTACGAGCAGTACTTC
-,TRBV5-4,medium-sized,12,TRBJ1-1,CASSLANTEAFF,TGTGCCAGCAGCTTGGCGAACACTGAAGCTTTCTTT
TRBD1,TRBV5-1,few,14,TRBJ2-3,CASMRTGGLNTQYF,TGCGCCAGCATGAGGACAGGGGGCTTGAATACGCAGTATTTT
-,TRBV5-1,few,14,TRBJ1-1,CASHISGLNTEAFF,TGCGCCAGCCACATCTCAGGATTGAACACTGAAGCTTTCTTT
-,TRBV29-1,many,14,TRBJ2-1,CSVPDPRGYNEQFF,TGCAGCGTTCCTGACCCCCGAGGGTACAATGAGCAGTTCTTC
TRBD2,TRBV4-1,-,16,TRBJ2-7,CASSQDSASGGYEQYF,TGCGCCAGCAGCCAAGACTCGGCTAGCGGGGGCTACGAGCAGTACTTC
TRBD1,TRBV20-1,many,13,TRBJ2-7,CSAPGQGHYEQYF,TGCAGTGCACCTGGACAGGGGCACTACGAGCAGTACTTC
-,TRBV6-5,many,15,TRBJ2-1,CASGSSWSSYNEQFF,TGTGCCAGCGGTTCGAGCTGGAGCTCCTACAATGAGCAGTTCTTC
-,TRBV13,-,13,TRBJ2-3,CASSWENTDTQYF,TGTGCCAGCAGCTGGGAAAACACAGATACGCAGTATTTT
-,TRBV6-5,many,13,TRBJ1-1,CASSRTRNTEAFF,TGTGCCAGCAGCCGGACAAGGAACACTGAAGCTTTCTTT